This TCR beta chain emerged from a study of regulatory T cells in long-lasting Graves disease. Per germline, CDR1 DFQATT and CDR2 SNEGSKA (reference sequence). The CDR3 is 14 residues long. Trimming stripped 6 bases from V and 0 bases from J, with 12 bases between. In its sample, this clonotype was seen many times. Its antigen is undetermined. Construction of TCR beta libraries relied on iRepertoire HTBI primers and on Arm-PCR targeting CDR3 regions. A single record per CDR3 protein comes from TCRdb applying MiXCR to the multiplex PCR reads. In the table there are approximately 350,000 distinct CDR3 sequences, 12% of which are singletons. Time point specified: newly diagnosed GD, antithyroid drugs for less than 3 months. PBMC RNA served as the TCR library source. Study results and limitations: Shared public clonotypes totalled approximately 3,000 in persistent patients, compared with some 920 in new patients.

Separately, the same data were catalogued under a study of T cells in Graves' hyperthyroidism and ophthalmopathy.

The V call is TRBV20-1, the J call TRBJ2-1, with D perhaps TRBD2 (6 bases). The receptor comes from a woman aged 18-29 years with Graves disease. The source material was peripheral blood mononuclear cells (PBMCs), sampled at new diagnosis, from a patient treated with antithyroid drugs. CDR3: CSALERASYNEQFF. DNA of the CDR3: TGCAGTGCCCTTGAGCGGGCCTCCTACAATGAGCAGTTCTTC.